Following are 24 T cell receptor beta chains from one sample sequenced in a study of blood T cells in healthy people across ages. For the second PCR, which ran for 7 to 11 cycles, a sample-barcoded 5' primer and a J-beta primer mix were used. TCRdb reanalysed the 5' RACE reads using MiXCR and keeps one entry per CDR3 protein. The table has 780,000 or so distinct CDR3 sequences, roughly three fifths seen once; the top ten hold 20% to 30%. The sample consisted of blood. Receptor source: a man in his forties in good health.

The CDR3 protein is CAIAPAGGPADTQYF. CDR3 nucleotide sequence: TGTGCCATCGCTCCCGCGGGAGGGCCGGCAGATACGCAGTATTTT. The V gene is TRBV10-3, the J gene TRBJ2-3; 9 bases are a match to TRBD2. The CDR3 is 15 residues long. Germline trimming cut 8 bases from V and 4 bases from J; bases unmatched to any gene: 10. CDR1 and CDR2 (germline): ENHRY, SYGVKD.

In this sample, this clonotype turned up a few times. The chain links TRBV27 to TRBJ2-4, with D maybe TRBD2 (6 bases). The DNA end lines up better with TRBJ2-5; the J call may be wrong. The CDR3 consists of 12 residues. Germline values: CDR1 MNHEY, CDR2 SMNVEV (reference sequence). The CDR3 DNA reads as TGTGCCACTGGGACTTTCGGGGAGACCCAGTACTTC. The encoded protein is CATGTFGETQYF.

The chain employs TRBV6-1 and TRBJ1-1; TRBD1 aligns across 8 bases. Germline CDR1 MNHNS, CDR2 SASEGT. This CDR3 is 16 amino acids long. The junction had 8 bases not matched to a gene; V was cut back by 2 bases and J by 3 bases. The CDR3 loop is CASSETGTGWDTEAFF. The CDR3 DNA sequence: TGTGCCAGCAGTGAAACGGGGACAGGTTGGGACACTGAAGCTTTCTTT.

This chain connects TRBV5-1 to TRBJ1-2; D is unclear. CDR1 and CDR2 from the germline V gene are SGHRS and YFSETQ. The CDR3 spans 15 residues. Between the trimmed V and J ends, which lost 4 bases and 2 bases, there was a span of 15 bases. DNA of the CDR3: TGCGCCAGCAGCCCCGGCGGGGAAATAAACTATGGCTACACCTTC. Its translation: CASSPGGEINYGYTF.

The V call is TRBV6-5, the J call TRBJ2-4, with TRBD1 matching 7 bases. The DNA end is more similar to TRBJ2-7, so the J call may be wrong. The CDR3 extends over 14 amino acids. Germline CDR1 reads MNHEY; CDR2 reads SVGAGI. CDR3 DNA sequence: TGTGCCAGCAGTGATACGACAGGGTCCTACGAGCAGTACTTC. This encodes CASSDTTGSYEQYF.

This rearrangement joins TRBV29-1 to TRBJ1-1; 9 bases line up with TRBD1. After removal of 4 bases from V and 10 bases from J, the junction contained 7 bases not matched to a gene. CDR1 SQVTM and CDR2 ANQGSEA come from the germline V gene. This CDR3 contains 12 residues. The CDR3 protein is CSVVGQGWVAFF. The CDR3 region has the DNA TGCAGCGTTGTTGGACAGGGGTGGGTAGCTTTCTTT.

The chain couples TRBV12-5 to TRBJ2-7; D is ambiguous. This CDR3 is 12 amino acids long. Germline V gene lookup returns CDR1 LGHNT and CDR2 FRNRAP. V lost 3 bases to trimming and J lost 7 bases, with 10 bases between them. The CDR3 sequence is CASGFSLREQYF. In DNA, the CDR3 is TGTGCTAGTGGTTTCTCTCTCCGGGAGCAGTACTTC.

In this sample, this clonotype turned up a few times. The V and J genes are TRBV2 and TRBJ1-4; the D is unclear. This CDR3 is 16 amino acids long. V was clipped by 6 bases and J by 7 bases, with 21 bases between them. Germline CDR1 SNHLY, CDR2 FYNNEI. Written as DNA, the CDR3 is TGTGCCAGCAGCCCCGTGGTGGGAAACGCGGGTGAAAAACTGTTTTTT. Translated, it gives CASSPVVGNAGEKLFF.

The rearrangement uses TRBV7-9 and TRBJ2-1; D unresolved. Germline V gene sequence: CDR1 SEHNR, CDR2 FQNEAQ (reference sequence). The CDR3 loop spans 15 amino acids. Trimming stripped 2 bases from V and 4 bases from J, with 12 bases between. CDR3 DNA: TGTGCCAGCAGCTTACTTCGTCCTTTGTACAATGAGCAGTTCTTC. It is translated as CASSLLRPLYNEQFF.

The chain links TRBV24-1 to TRBJ2-1; D ambiguous. CDR1 is KGHDR and CDR2 is SFDVKD in the germline V gene. Trimming left V 2 bases short and J 8 bases short, with 15 bases between. CDR3 size: 15 residues. The CDR3, as DNA: TGTGCCACCAGTGATTCAAGACTCTTTTCGGATGAGCAGTTCTTC. It encodes CATSDSRLFSDEQFF.

CDR3 nucleotide sequence: TGTGCCAGCAGTTACTCGATGGTCCGCGGTCCTATGGTCGAGCAGTACTTC. This gives the protein CASSYSMVRGPMVEQYF. This chain links TRBV6-2 or TRBV6-3 with TRBJ2-7; D not resolved. Germline values: CDR1 MNHEY, CDR2 SVGEGT. This CDR3 spans 17 amino acids. V lost 0 bases, J lost 6 bases, and 21 bases lay in between.

This clonotype was detected a few times. Germline is not matched at one junction end, which may reflect a read error. The chain has TRBV4-3 and TRBJ2-7, with a possible D match to TRBD1 (6 bases). Germline loops: CDR1 LGHNA, CDR2 YSLEER. CDR3 length: 17 amino acids. As DNA, the CDR3 is TGCGCCAGCAGCCCCGAGGGTCGTGGACAGATCTACAATGAGCAGTTTTTC. This codes for CASSPEGRGQIYNEQFF.

The chain carries TRBV28 and TRBJ2-6, with 9 bases fitting TRBD1. Germline V CDR1 and CDR2: MDHEN, SYDVKM. The CDR3 is 18 amino acids. Trimming cost V 6 bases and J 1 base; bases outside gene matches: 10. The CDR3 region has the DNA TGTGCCAGCAGCGCGAGGGGGACAGGGTCGTCTGGGGCCAACGTCCTGACTTTC. It yields the protein CASSARGTGSSGANVLTF.

This clonotype turned up a few times. The chain employs TRBV7-2 and TRBJ2-7; 10 bases are a match to TRBD1. The V gene end was trimmed by 3 bases and the J gene end by 5 bases; junction bases not matched to a gene: 4. Germline V gene data show CDR1 as SGHTA and CDR2 as FQGNSA. The length of the CDR3 is 14 residues. CDR3 region: CASSFDRGPDEQYF. CDR3 bases: TGTGCCAGCAGCTTCGACAGGGGGCCCGACGAGCAGTACTTC.

The chain is built from TRBV28 and TRBJ2-5; D is tentatively TRBD1 or TRBD2 (5 bases each). The end of the DNA aligns better with TRBJ2-7, so the J call may be wrong. Germline V gene sequence: CDR1 MDHEN, CDR2 SYDVKM. This CDR3 spans 15 amino acids. The chain's CDR3 is CASSRPGTSVHEQYF. The CDR3 bases are TGTGCCAGCAGTCGTCCAGGGACCTCGGTCCACGAGCAGTACTTC.

This chain joins TRBV10-3 and TRBJ2-3, with D possibly matching TRBD1 (6 bases). V lost 10 bases to trimming and J lost 1 base, with 12 bases between them. This CDR3 region has 13 residues. In germline, CDR1 is ENHRY, CDR2 SYGVKD. The CDR3 loop is CATRTEGTDTQYF. In DNA form, the CDR3 reads TGTGCCACACGGACAGAGGGCACAGATACGCAGTATTTT.

This clonotype turned up a few times. The chain couples TRBV2 to TRBJ1-2; 7 bases line up with TRBD1. The CDR3 is made up of 12 amino acids. Germline-derived CDR1 and CDR2 are SNHLY and FYNNEI. J was trimmed by 7 bases and V by 8 bases; bases with no gene match: 7. The CDR3 sequence is CASYRGVSGYTF. CDR3 nucleotide sequence: TGTGCCAGCTACAGGGGAGTGAGTGGCTACACCTTC.

The chain uses TRBV20-1 and TRBJ1-2; 8 bases are a match to TRBD1. The CDR3 covers 16 residues. After removal of 1 base from V and 2 bases from J, the junction contained 9 bases not matched to a gene. The germline V gene encodes CDR1 DFQATT and CDR2 SNEGSKA (reference sequence). CDR3 DNA sequence: TGCAGTGCTAGAGCGGACAGGGAAGAGTTAAACTATGGCTACACCTTC. It yields the protein CSARADREELNYGYTF.

V usage is TRBV7-3 and J usage is TRBJ2-1; the D gene is possibly TRBD2 (5 bases). V was pared by 5 bases and J by 7 bases, with 18 bases between. The CDR3 runs 15 residues. CDR1 and CDR2 from the germline V gene are SGHTA and FQGTGA. The CDR3 bases are TGTGCCAGCAGCCCCGAAGCGACCGGGGTGAATGAGCAGTTCTTC. This translates into CASSPEATGVNEQFF.

This clonotype occurred a few times. CDR3 coding DNA: TGTGCCAGCAGACCCAGGGGGCGCCAAGAGCAGTACTTC. Encoded protein: CASRPRGRQEQYF. The gene calls are TRBV2 and TRBJ2-7; 8 bases are shared with TRBD1. The CDR3 has 13 residues. Losses at the gene ends were 6 bases for V and 7 bases for J; bases not matched to a gene: 8. The V gene's germline CDR1 is SNHLY and CDR2 FYNNEI. Together with reference TRBV2 and TRBJ2-7, the CDR3 gives the full variable domain: EPEVTQTPSHQVTQMGQEVILRCVPISNHLYFYWYRQILGQKVEFLVSFYNNEISEKSEIFDDQFSVERPDGSNFTLKIRSTKLEDSAMYFCASRPRGRQEQYFGPGTRLTVT.

The chain links TRBV16 to TRBJ1-2; tentative D call: TRBD1 (5 bases). The CDR3 has 14 residues. V lost 1 base and J lost 6, with 12 bases in between. CDR1 is KGHSY, CDR2 FQNENV, per germline. The CDR3 region has the DNA TGTGCCAGCAGCCAATTGCAGGGTACAGATGGCTACACCTTC. This encodes CASSQLQGTDGYTF. The full variable domain, its missing parts supplied by reference TRBV16 and TRBJ1-2, is GEEVAQTPKHLVRGEGQKAKLYCAPIKGHSYVFWYQQVLKNEFKFLISFQNENVFDETGMPKERFSAKCLPNSPCSLEIQATKLEDSAVYFCASSQLQGTDGYTFGSGTRLTVV.

V is TRBV29-1 and J is TRBJ1-4; D is ambiguous. The V end lost 5 bases, the J end lost 6 bases, and 10 bases lay between the germline ends. The germline CDR1 and CDR2 sequences are SQVTM and ANQGSEA. This CDR3 has 12 residues. CDR3 amino acids: CSVMGWDEKLFF. The DNA for the CDR3 is TGCAGCGTTATGGGTTGGGATGAAAAACTGTTTTTT. The full variable domain, its missing parts supplied by reference TRBV29-1 and TRBJ1-4, is SAVISQKPSRDICQRGTSLTIQCQVDSQVTMMFWYRQQPGQSLTLIATANQGSEATYESGFVIDKFPISRPNLTFSTLTVSNMSPEDSSIYLCSVMGWDEKLFFGSGTQLSVL.

The chain recombines TRBV4-3 with TRBJ2-5; 8 bases line up with TRBD2. The end of the DNA aligns better with TRBJ2-7, so the J call may be wrong. This CDR3 has 18 amino acids. Germline V gene data show CDR1 as LGHNA and CDR2 as YSLEER. Here the CDR3 reads CASSQALGGIAGSNEQYF. The CDR3 DNA is TGCGCCAGCAGCCAAGCTTTAGGGGGTATAGCGGGGAGCAACGAGCAGTACTTC.

Only one count was recorded for this clonotype. V gene TRBV4-1 combines with J gene TRBJ2-1; weak D call: TRBD2 (6 bases). V lost 0 bases and J 7 bases, leaving 25 bases between the germline ends. Germline V gene data show CDR1 as MGHRA and CDR2 as YSYEKL. This CDR3 has 19 residues. For the CDR3, the DNA is TGCGCCAGCAGCCAAGATAGGTCAGAGTACGGAGGGCGAGCTAATGAGCAGTTCTTC. Amino acid sequence: CASSQDRSEYGGRANEQFF.